This TCR beta chain was documented in a study of CD8 T cells in Susac syndrome. Study-level background: Active disease was present in about 6 of the sequenced Susac syndrome patients, whereas 8 or 9 of them were in remission. There were Susac syndrome patients who were therapy-naive at blood draw, others on corticosteroids, and others on intravenous immunoglobulin alone.

The sequenced target, TCR beta, came from blood CD8+ and CD4+ T cells. Purification of the CD8+ and CD4+ T cells relied on negative isolation, and TEMRA cells underwent FACS enrichment. This CDR3 region has 15 residues. The V end lost 0 bases, the J end lost 4 bases, and 11 bases lay between the germline ends. CDR1 is SGHDT, CDR2 YYEEEE, per germline. RNA totalling about 0.5 to 1 ug underwent reverse transcription with random hexamers. TCRdb reanalysed the immunoSEQ multiplex PCR reads using MiXCR and keeps one entry per CDR3 protein. The sample has about 140,000 distinct CDR3 sequences; roughly 94% are singletons.

Sequencing was performed on CD4+ T cells from PBMCs. The chain combines TRBV5-6 with TRBJ1-5; no reliable D call. The sequence came from a human donor with Susac syndrome. The CDR3 loop is CASSLGPSRNQPQHF. In DNA form, the CDR3 reads TGTGCCAGCAGCTTGGGCCCGAGTAGGAATCAGCCCCAGCATTTT. Full variable domain (missing parts from reference TRBV5-6 and TRBJ1-5): DAGVTQSPTHLIKTRGQQVTLRCSPKSGHDTVSWYQQALGQGPQFIFQYYEEEERQRGNFPDRFSGHQFPNYSSELNVNALLLGDSALYLCASSLGPSRNQPQHFGDGTRLSIL.